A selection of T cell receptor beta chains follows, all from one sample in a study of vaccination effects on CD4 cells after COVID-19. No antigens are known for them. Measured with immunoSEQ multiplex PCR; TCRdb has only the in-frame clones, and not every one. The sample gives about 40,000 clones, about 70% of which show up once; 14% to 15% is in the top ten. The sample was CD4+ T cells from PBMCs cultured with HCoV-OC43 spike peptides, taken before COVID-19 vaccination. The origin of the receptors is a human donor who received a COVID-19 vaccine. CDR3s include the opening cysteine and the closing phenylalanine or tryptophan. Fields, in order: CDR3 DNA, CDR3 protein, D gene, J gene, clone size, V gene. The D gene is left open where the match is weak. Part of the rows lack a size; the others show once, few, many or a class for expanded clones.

TGTGCCAGCAGAACGGACATGGGGAGCAATCAGCCCCAGCATTTT,CASRTDMGSNQPQHF,-,TRBJ1-5,-,TRBV2
TGTGCCAGTAATTCCTACGTTAGCAATCAGCCCCAGCATTTT,CASNSYVSNQPQHF,-,TRBJ1-5,few,TRBV19
TGTGCCAGCAGCTTCGGCAGCCCAGGCTACGAGCAGTACTTC,CASSFGSPGYEQYF,-,TRBJ2-7,-,TRBV11-2
TGTGCCAGCTCACCAGCCAGTGGCAGGGACCCTAAGCAGTTCTTC,CASSPASGRDPKQFF,-,TRBJ2-1,-,TRBV18
TGCGCCAGCAGTGTATCGTTCAATCAGAACACTGAAGCTTTCTTT,CASSVSFNQNTEAFF,-,TRBJ1-1,-,TRBV10-2
TGTGCCAGCAGCAGAACAGGGTCGAGGCAGCCCCAGCATTTT,CASSRTGSRQPQHF,-,TRBJ1-5,-,TRBV11-2
TGCGCCAGCAGCCCTGGGGGACTAGCGGGTGGATCCTACAATGAGCAGTTCTTC,CASSPGGLAGGSYNEQFF,TRBD2,TRBJ2-1,-,TRBV5-1
TGCGCCAGCACACACCGTCCGATTAGACAGGGGGCGGGTGGCTACACCTTC,CASTHRPIRQGAGGYTF,TRBD1,TRBJ1-2,-,TRBV5-1
TGCGCCAGCAGCTACTCTAGTGATGAGCAGTACTTC,CASSYSSDEQYF,-,TRBJ2-7,-,TRBV5-1
TGCAGTGCCGTTCCTTCACCCCTCCACTTT,CSAVPSPLHF,-,TRBJ1-6,-,TRBV20-1
TGTGCCAGCAGCCACGGACAGGGGTTGAGCACAGATACGCAGTATTTT,CASSHGQGLSTDTQYF,TRBD1,TRBJ2-3,few,TRBV7-8
TGCGCCAGCAGCCAAGTGGTGGAGGACAGGGGGCGAGGCTACACCTTC,CASSQVVEDRGRGYTF,TRBD1,TRBJ1-2,-,TRBV4-1
TGCGCCAGCAGCTGGGGGACAGTTGTGAACACTGAAGCTTTCTTT,CASSWGTVVNTEAFF,TRBD1,TRBJ1-1,-,TRBV5-1
TGTGCCAGCAGTGACTCGAGGGGTGGGGCCAACGTCCTGACTTTC,CASSDSRGGANVLTF,-,TRBJ2-6,-,TRBV6-4
TGTGCCAGTAGACGGGGCGGCGCGAACACCGGGGAGCTGTTTTTT,CASRRGGANTGELFF,-,TRBJ2-2,few,TRBV19
TGTGCCAGCAGTGAGGATTCATGGAAACAGGAGGGATATGGCTACACCTTC,CASSEDSWKQEGYGYTF,-,TRBJ1-2,-,TRBV6-1
TGTGCCAGCAGGCCACTAGCGGGAGACTCCAATGAGCAGTTCTTC,CASRPLAGDSNEQFF,TRBD2,TRBJ2-1,few,TRBV7-9
TGTGCCAGCAGCCGGCTGACAGGGTTTAATTCACCCCTCCACTTT,CASSRLTGFNSPLHF,TRBD1,TRBJ1-6,few,TRBV14
TGCGCCAGCAGCCGGACGACAGGGTTTAGCGAGCAGTACTTC,CASSRTTGFSEQYF,TRBD1,TRBJ2-7,few,TRBV5-1
TGTGCCAGCAGTGAAGAAGGGTATAGCACAGATACGCAGTATTTT,CASSEEGYSTDTQYF,-,TRBJ2-3,-,TRBV2
TGCGCCAGCAGCCCCGGGACAGGGGGGGAAAAACTGTTTTTT,CASSPGTGGEKLFF,TRBD1,TRBJ1-4,-,TRBV5-1
TGTGCCAGCAGCTTAACTGGGGACGAGCAGTACTTC,CASSLTGDEQYF,-,TRBJ2-7,-,TRBV7-9
TGTGCCAGCAGCTTGAATAGCGGGAGTTTTGGCGGGGAGCTGTTTTTT,CASSLNSGSFGGELFF,TRBD2,TRBJ2-2,few,TRBV7-7
TGTGCCATCAGTGAAGGTGGGACCGTCTCCTACGAGCAGTACTTC,CAISEGGTVSYEQYF,-,TRBJ2-7,-,TRBV10-3
TGTGCCACCCGACAGGAGGTTTGGAGAGCGACCCAGTACTTC,CATRQEVWRATQYF,-,TRBJ2-5,-,TRBV19
TGTGCCAGCAGCCAAGATGGGGCTGAGCGGGAGGCCCGGGAGGTCGGGGAGCTGTTTTTT,CASSQDGAEREAREVGELFF,TRBD2,TRBJ2-2,-,TRBV3-1/TRBV3-2
TGTGCCAGCAGTGAGAAAGGGGGGTACGAGCAGTACTTC,CASSEKGGYEQYF,-,TRBJ2-7,-,TRBV6-1
TGTGCCAGCAGTCGGACTAGCGGGGTCGAGCAGTACTTC,CASSRTSGVEQYF,TRBD2,TRBJ2-7,once,TRBV6-5
TGTGCCAGCAGTTACTGGGTTTCTGGGGAGACCCAGTACTTC,CASSYWVSGETQYF,-,TRBJ2-5,-,TRBV6-5
TGCAGCGTTGAAGAACGGAGAGACAAGCTGTTTTTT,CSVEERRDKLFF,-,TRBJ2-2,-,TRBV29-1
TGTGCCAGCAGCGTCGCCGTGGGTTACACAGATACGCAGTATTTT,CASSVAVGYTDTQYF,-,TRBJ2-3,-,TRBV14
TGTGCCAGCAGCAGAGGCCAGGGCGGGTATGGGAATTCACCCCTCCACTTT,CASSRGQGGYGNSPLHF,-,TRBJ1-6,-,TRBV11-2
TGTGCCAGCAGCTCATTTCCGGGACAGGTTAAGAACACTGAAGCTTTCTTT,CASSSFPGQVKNTEAFF,TRBD1,TRBJ1-1,few,TRBV7-2
TGTGCCTGGAACCGGGACGAATATTCACCCCTCCACTTT,CAWNRDEYSPLHF,-,TRBJ1-6,few,TRBV30
TGCAGCGCCCGGGACAGCAACTATGGCTACACCTTC,CSARDSNYGYTF,TRBD1,TRBJ1-2,-,TRBV29-1
TGTGCCAGCAGCCAAGTCCGGCCGAATGAAAAACTGTTTTTT,CASSQVRPNEKLFF,-,TRBJ1-4,-,TRBV14
TGTGCCAGCATTGGCTACGAGCAGTACTTC,CASIGYEQYF,-,TRBJ2-7,few,TRBV6-4
TGTGCCAGCAGTGATTTCATCGCGGGCGACTACGAGCAGTACTTC,CASSDFIAGDYEQYF,-,TRBJ2-7,-,TRBV2
TGTGCCAGCAGCTTTGGGGAGAAGGAGACCCAGTACTTC,CASSFGEKETQYF,-,TRBJ2-5,-,TRBV7-8
TGTGCCAGCAGCTTGCGAATTCGAGGACCCCTTAATTCACCCCTCCACTTT,CASSLRIRGPLNSPLHF,-,TRBJ1-6,-,TRBV5-4
TGTGCCAGTAAGCAGGGGGGTCTTAGCAATCAGCCCCAGCATTTT,CASKQGGLSNQPQHF,TRBD1,TRBJ1-5,few,TRBV19
TGTGCCAGCAGCTTGAGTTTGGACAGGCGCAATCAGCCCCAGCATTTT,CASSLSLDRRNQPQHF,TRBD1,TRBJ1-5,-,TRBV5-5
TGTGCCAGCACCCCGGACGCCGGAGCAGGCAATGAGCAGTTCTTC,CASTPDAGAGNEQFF,-,TRBJ2-1,-,TRBV5-5
TGTGCCAGCAGCCCCCCTAGCGGGCCCTACTATGAGCAGTTCTTC,CASSPPSGPYYEQFF,TRBD2,TRBJ2-1,few,TRBV3-1/TRBV3-2
TGTGCCAGCAGAGCCGGGACAGGAGCTAACTATGGCTACACCTTC,CASRAGTGANYGYTF,TRBD1,TRBJ1-2,-,TRBV6-5
TGTGCCAGCAGCTTGGCTAGGGTGACGGGACTCGACAAAAAACTGTTTTTT,CASSLARVTGLDKKLFF,-,TRBJ1-4,-,TRBV5-6
TGTGCCAGCTCACCGGGGACAGCTCTTAACTATGGCTACACCTTC,CASSPGTALNYGYTF,TRBD1,TRBJ1-2,-,TRBV18